The text below deals with one T cell receptor (beta chain). This clonotype has more than one count but fewer than ten. Its cognate antigen has yet to be identified. Base qualities were left out, and no much larger clone turns up one base away. These data belong to a study of blood T cells in healthy people across ages (dated by TCRdb to about 2015). Background for the entire study: In model experiments, roughly one uniquely barcoded TCR beta cDNA molecule per two T cells was captured by template switching. The study measured age-related changes in TCR beta repertoire diversity using deep sequencing normalized with unique cDNA molecular identifiers. Four age groups were formed from the donors: young (average about 17 years), middle-aged (around 37), aged (about 62) and long-lived (about 75). Donors of different ages were randomly distributed across sequencing lanes to avoid experimental bias. Using the same blood draw, the study looked at two additional independent replicas of 1 million unique cDNA reads for two donors, one aged 18 to 29 and the other aged 80 or older.

Donors were a few dozen systemically healthy Caucasian individuals from Russia aged roughly 6 to 90 years. Ten milliliters of peripheral blood were drawn from each donor into EDTA-treated Vacutainer tubes. Ficoll-Paque density-gradient centrifugation was used to isolate PBMCs, with at least 6.5 million per sample. Total RNA, at least 5 micrograms per sample, was extracted from PBMCs with Trizol reagent. For every donor, flow cytometry on a PBMC aliquot measured the percentage of naive CD45RAhigh/CD27high T cells. At the junction V is shortened by 4 bases and J by 7 bases; bases outside the gene matches: 13. Per the germline V gene, SGHTA is the CDR1 and FQGTGA is the CDR2. From cysteine to phenylalanine, the CDR3 is 15 amino acids long. The DNA shown is the 45-base CDR3, in frame from base 1. The study at large found these results: Estimates of total diversity based on one million sequenced T cells were considered lower bounds and underestimates. Compared with the aged group, more naive CD4+ T cells, fewer expanded clones and increased TCR diversity were shown by the long-lived group, suggesting age selection. There was a strong correlation between observed TCR beta diversity and the percentage of naive T cells measured by flow cytometry. Bulk unsorted PBMC profiling prevented conclusive comparison of naive and antigen-experienced compartments. As age increased, observed TCR beta diversity per million T cells dropped in a roughly linear way, and a significant reduction was already evident by age about 40. Because the CMV infection status of the donors was unknown, age-related changes in expanded clonotypes may potentially have been confounded.

Preparation of the library involved 5' RACE. Sequencer: Illumina HiSeq 2500. The second PCR ran for roughly 7 to 11 cycles and used a J-beta primer mix along with a sample-barcoded 5' primer. Each TCR beta cDNA molecule received a unique molecular identifier from a template-switch 5' adaptor carrying 12 random nucleotides. Each sample yielded at least 2.5 million CDR3-containing paired-end reads. First-strand cDNA synthesis was performed from all RNA using the Mint cDNA synthesis kit, with priming by a TRBC-specific oligonucleotide. All cDNA was treated with uracil-DNA glycosylase and then went through a first 18-cycle PCR with the universal primers M1SS and BC2_uni_R. The study's own analysis went as follows. Each sample was normalized by randomly selecting 1 million high-quality reads, each carrying a distinct molecular identifier. Instead of being binned into consensus sequences, reads with shared molecular identifiers were discarded. MiTCR, set to a Q25 quality threshold and the strictest error-elimination algorithm, was used for CDR3 identification, clonotype clustering and error correction. A nonparametric unseen species model using Euler transformation provided a lower-bound estimate of total TCR beta diversity. TCRdb reanalyzed the raw reads on its own, using fastp at Q25 for trimming and MiXCR for clone calling, and kept in-frame beta chains. CDR3 protein sequences are deduplicated, and each keeps its most common genes and DNA. The V and J calls were not made by the authors but by TCRdb's processing. Within this sample are 700,000 or so distinct CDR3 sequences, with about 43% of them counted one time only. The ten largest make up around 30% of the sample.

This TCR came from a man at least 80 years old in good health. Material: blood. The chain is assembled from TRBV7-3 and TRBJ2-7, with 7 middle bases fitting TRBD2. This receptor has the CDR3 CASSYQRGGYNEQYF. The bases are TGTGCCAGCAGCTACCAGCGGGGAGGTTACAATGAGCAGTACTTC.